This T cell receptor beta chain was captured in a study of tumor-infiltrating lymphocytes in glioblastoma multiforme. The sample holds many counts of this clonotype. No antigen is known for it. Three nested ARM-PCR rounds with V-beta and C-beta primers built TCRB libraries. TCRB-specific cDNA synthesis used 0.5 to 0.65 ug of total RNA. Unique molecular identifiers were not described for the libraries. TCRdb processed the multiplex PCR reads anew with MiXCR; each CDR3 protein has one entry. Altogether around 10,000 distinct CDR3 sequences are present, roughly two thirds being singletons, with the ten largest covering 25% to 30%. General study results and limits: Only one glioblastoma patient had TCR and mutation analysis. RNA-based TCR sequencing may distort clone frequencies, since cells carry unequal TCR transcript numbers.

Trimming took off 5 bases at V and 3 bases at J, with 8 bases between the two ends. Germline loops: CDR1 SGHAT, CDR2 FQNNGV. This CDR3 region has 12 residues. V gene TRBV11-2 combines with J gene TRBJ2-7, with D tentatively TRBD1 (6 bases). The sample comprised brain tumor tissue. The receptor was derived from a male donor with glioblastoma. The CDR3 DNA sequence: TGTGCCAGCAGCACAGGGTTCTACGAGCAGTACTTC. It translates to CASSTGFYEQYF.